These 7 T cell receptor beta chains were all obtained from the same sample, sequenced in a study of blood T cell repertoires in COVID-19. The data were produced by immunoSEQ multiplex PCR, yet TCRdb's version contains in-frame clones alone and is incomplete. The sample holds some 300,000 clones, roughly 88% seen once. Sequenced material: PBMCs or T cells enriched from blood (not recorded which). The receptors shown here come from a woman aged 25-40 years who had recovered from COVID-19.

The chain uses TRBV5-4 and TRBJ2-1; maybe TRBD1 (6 bases). V was clipped by 5 bases and J by 7 bases, with 10 bases between them. The CDR3 is 12 residues long. CDR1 and CDR2 from the germline V gene are SGHNT and YYREEE (reference sequence). DNA of the CDR3: TGTGCCAGCAGGATTCAGGGGAATGAGCAGTTCTTC. It translates to CASRIQGNEQFF. Filled out from reference TRBV5-4 and TRBJ2-1, the complete variable domain reads ETGVTQSPTHLIKTRGQQVTLRCSSQSGHNTVSWYQQALGQGPQFIFQYYREEENGRGNFPPRFSGLQFPNYSSELNVNALELDDSALYLCASRIQGNEQFFGPGTRLTVL.

V usage is TRBV6-5 and J usage is TRBJ2-3; 7 bases match TRBD2. V lost 2 bases and J lost 1; bases outside the gene matches: 0. Germline V gene lookup returns CDR1 MNHEY and CDR2 SVGAGI. This CDR3 is built from 14 residues. The CDR3 region has the DNA TGTGCCAGCAGTTACGCGGGGGGCACAGATACGCAGTATTTT. Its protein is CASSYAGGTDTQYF.

The rearrangement links TRBV11-2 to TRBJ2-1; 7 positions match TRBD1. The CDR3 is 13 residues long. Germline lookup yields CDR1 SGHAT and CDR2 FQNNGV. With V trimmed by 3 bases and J by 6 bases, 2 bases remained unmatched. The CDR3, as DNA: TGTGCCAGCAGCTTCGGGACAGTCAATGAGCAGTTCTTC. This sequence encodes CASSFGTVNEQFF. Full variable domain (rest looked up from reference TRBV11-2 and TRBJ2-1): EAGVAQSPRYKIIEKRQSVAFWCNPISGHATLYWYQQILGQGPKLLIQFQNNGVVDDSQLPKDRFSAERLKGVDSTLKIQPAKLEDSAVYLCASSFGTVNEQFFGPGTRLTVL.

The V call is TRBV16, the J call TRBJ2-2, with TRBD2 matching 8 bases. The CDR3 has 17 residues. Germline CDR1 is KGHSY and CDR2 is FQNENV. J was trimmed by 2 bases and V by 0 bases; bases with no gene match: 5. This chain's CDR3 is CASSQSSGIPNTGELFF. The CDR3 DNA follows: TGTGCCAGCAGCCAATCTAGCGGGATCCCTAACACCGGGGAGCTGTTTTTT. Filled out from reference TRBV16 and TRBJ2-2, the complete variable domain reads GEEVAQTPKHLVRGEGQKAKLYCAPIKGHSYVFWYQQVLKNEFKFLISFQNENVFDETGMPKERFSAKCLPNSPCSLEIQATKLEDSAVYFCASSQSSGIPNTGELFFGEGSRLTVL.

The table lists this clone with a count of one. The chain couples TRBV27 to TRBJ1-6; tentatively, D is TRBD1 (6 bases). Germline CDR1 reads MNHEY; CDR2 reads SMNVEV (reference sequence). CDR3 size: 13 residues. Trimming pared 6 bases from V and 5 bases from J, leaving 8 bases between. Here the CDR3 DNA reads TGTGCCAGCAGGCGGACAGATAATTCACCCCTCCACTTT. It is translated as CASRRTDNSPLHF.

The chain recombines TRBV5-8 with TRBJ1-1; 7 bases match TRBD1. Germline CDR1 SGHTS, CDR2 YDEGEE. V trimming: 4 bases; J trimming: 0 bases; junction bases outside the gene matches: 21. The CDR3 is 20 amino acids. DNA for the CDR3: TGTGCCAGCAGCCTGTCGTGGGACAGCGAGGAGTACACAATGAACACTGAAGCTTTCTTT. Translation gives CASSLSWDSEEYTMNTEAFF.

This chain joins TRBV27 and TRBJ2-2; TRBD2 agrees at 10 bases. V was pared by 2 bases and J by 5 bases, with 5 bases of the junction left unmatched. The V gene's germline CDR1 is MNHEY and CDR2 SMNVEV (reference sequence). CDR3 length: 16 residues. CDR3 loop: CASSLGAGGPTGELFF. In nucleotides, the CDR3 is TGTGCCAGCAGTTTAGGAGCGGGAGGGCCAACCGGGGAGCTGTTTTTT.